Below are 19 T cell receptor beta chains sequenced from a single sample in a study of blood T cells in healthy people across ages. It was with a sample-barcoded 5' primer and a J-beta primer mix that a second PCR of roughly 7 to 12 cycles was run. TCRdb called the 5' RACE reads again in MiXCR, with one record for every CDR3 protein. The data hold about 970,000 distinct CDR3 sequences, with roughly 51% observed a single time. Sequencing was done on a sample of blood. Receptors originate from a woman in her fifties or sixties in good health.

The rearrangement uses TRBV11-1 and TRBJ2-6, with D perhaps given as TRBD1 or TRBD2 (7 bases each). There are 21 residues in the CDR3. The germline gives CDR1 SGHAT, CDR2 FQDESV (reference sequence). The V gene lost 1 base and the J gene lost 0 bases, with 22 bases spanning the gap. In nucleotides, the CDR3 is TGTGCCAGCAGCTTAGGTCTCGGCAGGGGGGGCACCGGCTCTGGGGCCAACGTCCTGACTTTC. Its translation: CASSLGLGRGGTGSGANVLTF.

The CDR3 here is CSAPRDLQETQYF. The CDR3 DNA follows: TGCAGTGCTCCCCGGGACCTCCAAGAGACCCAGTACTTC. The V and J genes are TRBV20-1 and TRBJ2-5; D may correspond to TRBD1 or TRBD2 (5 bases each). V gave up 5 bases and J gave up 1 base, with 11 bases separating them. This CDR3 spans 13 amino acids. The V gene's germline CDR1 is DFQATT and CDR2 SNEGSKA (reference sequence).

This clonotype has more than one count but fewer than ten. The chain carries TRBV3-1 and TRBJ2-1, with unresolved D. Germline CDR1 LGHDT, CDR2 YNNKEL (reference sequence). V lost 0 bases, J lost 7 bases, and 7 bases lay in between. The CDR3 covers 13 residues. The CDR3 coding sequence is TGTGCCAGCAGCCAAGATGTCGGAAATGAGCAGTTCTTC. It codes for CASSQDVGNEQFF.

The chain employs TRBV6-5 and TRBJ2-7; no definite D call. This CDR3 contains 12 residues. Germline values: CDR1 MNHEY, CDR2 SVGAGI. The V and J ends lost 7 bases and 2 bases respectively, with 9 bases between them. CDR3 protein: CASMGEAYEQYF. CDR3 DNA: TGTGCCAGCATGGGCGAGGCCTACGAGCAGTACTTC.

J is TRBJ2-7 and V is TRBV10-3; 7 nucleotides align to TRBD1. The germline V gene has CDR1 ENHRY and CDR2 SYGVKD. Germline trimming cut 8 bases from V and 2 bases from J; bases unmatched to any gene: 12. The CDR3 spans 15 residues. The CDR3 here is CAILARDRYPYEQYF. The CDR3 coding sequence is TGTGCCATCCTAGCCCGGGACAGATATCCCTACGAGCAGTACTTC.

J is TRBJ1-2 and V is TRBV27; no clear D. Germline V lookup: CDR1 MNHEY, CDR2 SMNVEV (reference sequence). The V and J ends lost 4 bases and 0 bases respectively, with 6 bases between them. The CDR3 has 13 residues. The CDR3 loop reads CASSSHSNYGYTF. For the CDR3, the DNA is TGTGCCAGCAGTTCCCATTCTAACTATGGCTACACCTTC.

V usage is TRBV15 and J usage is TRBJ2-1; 9 bases map to TRBD2. Germline V gene sequence: CDR1 LNHNV, CDR2 YYDKDF (reference sequence). The CDR3 runs 17 residues. J lost 7 bases, V lost 4 bases, and 14 bases had no gene match. CDR3 coding DNA: TGTGCCACCAGCAAAGAGGGGCCCAACCTAGCGGGGAATGAGCAGTTCTTC. Its translation: CATSKEGPNLAGNEQFF.

The chain couples TRBV7-2 to TRBJ2-1; 9 bases fit TRBD1. The length of the CDR3 is 15 residues. V trimming: 5 bases; J trimming: 4 bases; junction bases outside the gene matches: 6. Germline-derived CDR1 and CDR2 are SGHTA and FQGNSA. CDR3 nucleotide sequence: TGTGCCAGCAGCCCATCCGGGACAGGGTACAATGAGCAGTTCTTC. Protein: CASSPSGTGYNEQFF. The entire variable domain, with the rest obtained from reference TRBV7-2 and TRBJ2-1, is as follows: GAGVSQSPSNKVTEKGKDVELRCDPISGHTALYWYRQSLGQGLEFLIYFQGNSAPDKSGLPSDRFSAERTGGSVSTLTIQRTQQEDSAVYLCASSPSGTGYNEQFFGPGTRLTVL.

This clonotype was seen more than once but under ten times. The rearrangement links TRBV5-1 to TRBJ2-2; tentative D call: TRBD2 (5 bases). The CDR3 runs to 13 residues. Germline V gene sequence: CDR1 SGHRS, CDR2 YFSETQ. The V gene lost 0 bases and the J gene lost 7 bases, with 7 bases spanning the gap. In DNA, the CDR3 is TGCGCCAGCAGCTTGGACGGGATCGGGGAGCTGTTTTTT. Protein product: CASSLDGIGELFF.

Concerning this clonotype: At one end the junction does not follow the germline gene, possibly because of a read error. This sequence joins TRBV18 and TRBJ2-7; TRBD2 matches at 8 bases. The CDR3 runs to 15 residues. In germline, CDR1 is KGHSH, CDR2 LQKENI. The CDR3, as DNA: TGTGCCAGCTCGAGCGGGAGAGCCAGCTCCTACGAGCAGAACTTC. Protein sequence: CASSSGRASSYEQNF. The complete variable domain, with remaining parts taken from reference TRBV18 and TRBJ2-7, reads NAGVMQNPRHLVRRRGQEARLRCSPMKGHSHVYWYRQLPEEGLKFMVYLQKENIIDESGMPKERFSAEFPKEGPSILRIQQVVRGDSAAYFCASSSGRASSYEQNFGPGTRLTVT.

This chain uses TRBV12-3 or TRBV12-4 with TRBJ2-7; D is unresolved. V lost 1 base and J lost 0, with 7 bases in between. The CDR3 runs to 14 residues. The CDR3, as DNA: TGTGCCAGCAGTTTAGAAGCCCTCTCCTACGAGCAGTACTTC. Protein product: CASSLEALSYEQYF.

V usage is TRBV28 and J usage is TRBJ2-7; 9 bases match TRBD2. There are 13 residues in the CDR3. After removal of 6 bases from V and 4 bases from J, the junction contained 4 bases not matched to a gene. Germline CDR1 is MDHEN and CDR2 is SYDVKM. The CDR3 DNA sequence: TGTGCCAGCAGGGCGGGAGGGAGGTACGAGCAGTACTTC. Its protein is CASRAGGRYEQYF.

The rearrangement links TRBV2 to TRBJ2-5; D call uncertain. Looked up from germline, CDR1 is SNHLY and CDR2 is FYNNEI. The CDR3 consists of 15 residues. V was shortened by 8 bases and J by 3 bases, with 19 bases between the two germline ends. CDR3 loop: CASSKNSQYKETQYF. The DNA for the CDR3 is TGTGCCAGCTCGAAGAACTCCCAATACAAAGAGACCCAGTACTTC. The full variable domain, rest sourced from reference TRBV2 and TRBJ2-5, is EPEVTQTPSHQVTQMGQEVILRCVPISNHLYFYWYRQILGQKVEFLVSFYNNEISEKSEIFDDQFSVERPDGSNFTLKIRSTKLEDSAMYFCASSKNSQYKETQYFGPGTRLLVL.

The rearrangement links TRBV4-3 to TRBJ2-1; D perhaps matches TRBD2 (6 bases). Per the germline V gene, CDR1 is LGHNA and CDR2 is YSLEER. The germline V and J ends were trimmed by 0 bases and 0 bases, with 9 bases remaining between them. The CDR3 is 16 residues long. The CDR3 spells CASSQEVGSSYNEQFF. The CDR3 region has the DNA TGCGCCAGCAGCCAAGAGGTCGGGAGCTCCTACAATGAGCAGTTCTTC.

V usage is TRBV7-8 and J usage is TRBJ2-1, with D uncertain. The CDR3 runs 14 residues. V lost 5 bases, J lost 6 bases, and 14 bases lay in between. CDR1 and CDR2 from the germline V gene are SGHVS and FQNEAQ. CDR3 region: CASSADRIFNEQFF. The DNA for the CDR3 is TGTGCCAGCAGCGCGGACCGAATTTTCAATGAGCAGTTCTTC.

The V and J genes are TRBV9 and TRBJ1-2; perhaps TRBD1 as D (5 bases). The germline V gene encodes CDR1 SGDLS and CDR2 YYNGEE. The CDR3 has 13 amino acids. Trimming left V 3 bases short and J 5 bases short, with 11 bases between. The CDR3: CASSGGESYGYTF. CDR3 nucleotide sequence: TGTGCCAGCAGCGGGGGGGAAAGTTATGGCTACACCTTC.

This clonotype was counted ten times or more. This chain joins TRBV5-5 and TRBJ2-5; 14 bases are a match to TRBD2. The length of the CDR3 is 17 residues. Germline V CDR1 and CDR2: SGHKS, YYEKEE (reference sequence). Trimming cost V 3 bases and J 5 bases; bases outside gene matches: 9. The CDR3 loop is CASSSGTSGRFGETQYF. The CDR3 DNA follows: TGTGCCAGCAGCTCCGGGACTAGCGGGAGATTCGGTGAGACCCAGTACTTC.

Regarding this clonotype: The junction differs from germline at one of its ends, possibly a read error. This chain links TRBV20-1 with TRBJ2-1, with TRBD2 as a possible D gene (6 bases). The CDR3 is made up of 15 amino acids. The V gene's germline CDR1 is DFQATT and CDR2 SNEGSKA (reference sequence). CDR3 bases: TGCAGTACTAGAGTGGGGGGTGAATCCTACAATGAGCAGTTCTTC. Encoded protein: CSTRVGGESYNEQFF.

This chain links TRBV28 with TRBJ2-1; a possible D gene is TRBD2 (6 bases). The CDR3 is 13 amino acids. Per the germline V gene, CDR1 is MDHEN and CDR2 is SYDVKM. Trimming took 7 bases from V and 7 from J, leaving 14 bases between them. CDR3: CASTLGGWNEQFF. The CDR3 bases are TGTGCCAGCACCCTCGGGGGTTGGAATGAGCAGTTCTTC.